This T cell receptor beta chain was captured by sequencing in a study of Tregs in tolerant kidney transplant recipients. Whole-study findings and limits: Nucleotide sequences could not be compared across some patients' samples due to primer changes. Donor-specific Treg expansion exceeded global Treg expansion in tolerant patients, suggesting antigen drive. Tregs expanded with activated donor B cells seemed most donor-specific.

The repertoire was sequenced with immunoSEQ multiplex PCR; TCRdb's copy has only in-frame clones and lacks some. The sample yields around 63,000 clones, approximately 85% seen once. Germline V gives CDR1 MGHRA, CDR2 YSYEKL. V dropped 4 bases and J dropped 9 bases, with 19 bases sitting between them. The CDR3 has 15 amino acids. On this clone: Its antigen is undetermined.

Unstimulated Tregs (CD4+CD25+CD127-) and CD4+CD25- non-Tregs were sorted from PBMCs. The TCR sequence derives from a human donor who received a combined kidney and bone marrow transplant. The starting material was Tregs from blood, obtained before the transplant. The J gene is TRBJ2-1, the V gene TRBV4-1; D is possibly TRBD1 or TRBD2 (6 bases each). Here the CDR3 reads CASSPIPGGLGEQFF. For the CDR3, the DNA is TGCGCCAGCAGCCCCATCCCCGGGGGCTTAGGTGAGCAGTTCTTC.